Sequencing of this T cell receptor (beta chain) was carried out in a study of T cell responses to AZD1222 COVID-19 vaccine. Points from the study as a whole: Only six AZD1222 recipients tested seropositive at baseline. Rises in breadth and depth of Spike-specific TCRs came after two AZD1222 doses. Per reports, nearly half of all spike-specific TCRs target regions that are unmutated in variants. White British ancestry dominated among donors, who included more females, and clonal diversity was possibly underestimated.

Assay used: immunoSEQ multiplex PCR; TCRdb lists only in-frame clones, some missing. This sample has some 100,000 clones, with 90% to 95% found just once. CDR3 length: 12 amino acids. Trimming stripped 4 bases from V and 4 bases from J, with 9 bases between. Germline V CDR1 and CDR2: SGHDT, YYEEEE. A note on this clone: Its target is unknown.

The chain combines TRBV5-6 with TRBJ2-7, with D perhaps matching TRBD2 (5 bases). The source was peripheral blood, collected on day 0 of AZD1222 vaccination. This TCR was sampled from an adult in good health. CDR3 in amino acids: CASSRERYEQYF. In nucleotides, the CDR3 is TGTGCCAGCAGCAGGGAGCGGTACGAGCAGTACTTC.